Listed below are T cell receptor beta chains from one sample, sequenced in a study of Ad26.COV2.S vaccination and SARS-CoV-2 variants. Data came from immunoSEQ multiplex PCR; TCRdb stores just in-frame clones and leaves some out. The data contain roughly 300,000 clones, 80% to 90% of them seen just once; the ten biggest clones take up roughly a tenth. The sample was peripheral blood, taken in a trial of Ad26.COV2.S vaccine versus placebo. These receptor sequences come from a person aged 18 to 65 who received the Ad26.COV2.S COVID-19 vaccine or a placebo. Both conserved end residues are part of each CDR3. A D gene is named only where the DNA matches it firmly. Expanded clones are given a class, and other clones once, few, many or no size at all.

J | length | size | D | V | DNA | CDR3
TRBJ2-3 | 13 | few | NA | TRBV19 | TGTGCCAGTCGCCCTACTAGCACAGATACGCAGTATTTT | CASRPTSTDTQYF
TRBJ1-2 | 13 | NA | NA | TRBV19 | TGTGCCAGTAGTGCTCCGGACTCCAGGGTCTACACCTTC | CASSAPDSRVYTF
TRBJ1-2 | 15 | NA | NA | TRBV4-2 | TGTGCCAGCAGCCAAGATTTTGAACGGAACTATGGCTACACCTTC | CASSQDFERNYGYTF
TRBJ2-1 | 18 | NA | TRBD2 | TRBV10-3 | TGTGCCATCAGTGATTCCCCGTCCAGCGGGGGGTCCTACAATGAGCAGTTCTTC | CAISDSPSSGGSYNEQFF
TRBJ1-3 | 16 | NA | NA | TRBV5-1 | TGCGCCAGCAGCTTGGAGGTGGGCCTCTCTGGAAACACCATATATTTT | CASSLEVGLSGNTIYF
TRBJ1-6 | 15 | NA | NA | TRBV7-9 | TGTGCCAGCAGCCTAGGGAGCTCCTATAATTCACCCCTCCACTTT | CASSLGSSYNSPLHF
TRBJ2-1 | 15 | NA | TRBD1 | TRBV9 | TGTGCCAGCAGCGTGGGACAGGGGGCAGTGGATGAGCAGTTCTTC | CASSVGQGAVDEQFF
TRBJ1-2 | 14 | NA | NA | TRBV27 | TGTGCCAGCAGTTACAAGGGGCGGGACTATGGCTACACCTTC | CASSYKGRDYGYTF
TRBJ1-4 | 15 | NA | NA | TRBV5-1 | TGCGCCAGCAGCCCTGTGGCCATAGGGGATGAAAAACTGTTTTTT | CASSPVAIGDEKLFF
TRBJ2-1 | 15 | NA | TRBD2 | TRBV3-1/TRBV3-2 | TGTGCCAGCAGCCCGGCGGGAGGGCCAGGAAATGAGCAGTTCTTC | CASSPAGGPGNEQFF
TRBJ1-2 | 17 | NA | TRBD1 | TRBV28 | TGTGCCAGCAGCTCAGGTTCCCGGGGAGGGGGCTCTCATGGCTACACCTTC | CASSSGSRGGGSHGYTF
TRBJ1-5 | 15 | NA | TRBD1 | TRBV9 | TGTGCCAGCAGCGTAGGGCAGGGGGGGAATCAGCCCCAGCATTTT | CASSVGQGGNQPQHF
TRBJ1-4 | 16 | NA | NA | TRBV19 | TGTGCCAGTAGGGCGGGCAGGGCGGCAACTAATGAAAAACTGTTTTTT | CASRAGRAATNEKLFF